This TCR beta chain emerged from a study of CD8+ T cells in alopecia areata. For the study at large: Twice a day, 5 to 10 mg of oral tofacitinib was administered to treated patients. The study's findings and limits: Resident alphabeta T cells of normal skin are also sequenced in scalp samples. Given one nonresponder, whether baseline CD8+ expansion relates to response remains uncertain.

cDNA serving as the sequencing template came from extracted, reverse transcribed RNA. Measured with immunoSEQ multiplex PCR; TCRdb has only the in-frame clones, and not every one. The profile shows some 200,000 clones, around 56% of them singletons. A word on this clone: Antigen specificity is unknown.

Germline CDR1 and CDR2: SQVTM and ANQGSEA. The germline V and J ends were trimmed by 1 base and 3 bases, with 10 bases remaining between them. The CDR3 is 15 amino acids. Stated treatment: oral pan-JAK inhibitor, 5-10 mg twice daily. V is TRBV29-1 and J is TRBJ2-6, with D possibly matching TRBD1 (5 bases). This specimen was CD4+ T cells sorted from blood, taken at week 4, from a patient treated with tofacitinib. The TCR originated in a human donor with alopecia areata. The CDR3 DNA sequence: TGCAGCGTTGAAGGGGGCAGGGATGGGGCCAACGTCCTGACTTTC. Its translation is CSVEGGRDGANVLTF.